This TCR beta chain appears in the sequencing data of a study of CD8 T cells in Susac syndrome. Random hexamers were used to reverse transcribe 0.5 to 1 ug of RNA. Multiplex immunoSEQ PCR targeted 54 Vbeta and 13 Jbeta TCR beta segments. MiXCR was run by TCRdb on the immunoSEQ multiplex PCR reads, yielding one entry per CDR3 protein. The data show approximately 140,000 distinct CDR3 sequences, over 75% seen once. From blood CD8+ and CD4+ T cells, TCR beta sequences were generated. The multiple sclerosis control cohort comprised treatment-naive individuals presenting with stable or active relapsing-remitting disease. Both CD4+ and CD8+ T cells were negatively isolated, and TEMRA cells underwent FACS enrichment. The TCR sequence derives from a human donor with multiple sclerosis. Sequences were obtained from CD8+ T cells from PBMCs.

The CDR3 nucleotides read TGTGCCAGTAGTCTCCGACTAGCGGGGCGCACAGATACGCAGTATTTT. This sequence encodes CASSLRLAGRTDTQYF. The V call is TRBV19, the J call TRBJ2-3, with 11 positions matching TRBD2. The CDR3 is made up of 16 amino acids. With V trimmed by 5 bases and J by 1 base, 5 bases remained unmatched. Germline V gene sequence: CDR1 LNHDA, CDR2 SQIVND (reference sequence).